The 3 T cell receptor beta chains below come from one sample, sequenced in a study of graft-versus-host responses after intestinal transplantation. Repertoires were generated with immunoSEQ multiplex PCR, while TCRdb's copy carries only in-frame clones and drops some. The table lists about 3,900 clones, around 43% of them singletons. Responders (approximately 200,000, CFSE-labeled) met approximately 200,000 stimulators that were irradiated and violet-dye-labeled. The sample here was alloreactive CD8+ T cells from a mixed lymphocyte reaction culture, taken before transplantation. As for subset: CFSE-low proliferating T cells sorted from roughly six-day pre-transplant mixed lymphocyte reaction (GvH or HvG direction). These receptors all stem from a human patient who was an organ donor for intestinal transplantation.

CDR3: CASSLFMGAWAAFF. The CDR3 DNA reads TGTGCCAGCAGTTTATTCATGGGGGCGTGGGCAGCTTTCTTT. The chain is built from TRBV28 and TRBJ1-1, with a tentative D call TRBD1 (6 bases). Trimming stripped 1 base from V and 10 bases from J, with 16 bases between. The CDR3 loop spans 14 amino acids. Per the germline V gene, CDR1 is MDHEN and CDR2 is SYDVKM. The complete variable domain, with remaining parts taken from reference TRBV28 and TRBJ1-1, reads DVKVTQSSRYLVKRTGEKVFLECVQDMDHENMFWYRQDPGLGLRLIYFSYDVKMKEKGDIPEGYSVSREKKERFSLILESASTNQTSMYLCASSLFMGAWAAFFGQGTRLTVV.

In this sample, this clone turned up once. The J gene is TRBJ1-2, the V gene TRBV18, with a weak D call TRBD1 (6 bases). Germline V lookup: CDR1 KGHSH, CDR2 LQKENI. Trimming stripped 3 bases from V and 8 bases from J, with 22 bases between. CDR3 length equals 16 residues. For the CDR3, the DNA is TGTGCCAGCTCACCCCTACCGGGACATCCTCCCCGAGGCTACACCTTC. Its protein is CASSPLPGHPPRGYTF. Filled out from reference TRBV18 and TRBJ1-2, the complete variable domain reads NAGVMQNPRHLVRRRGQEARLRCSPMKGHSHVYWYRQLPEEGLKFMVYLQKENIIDESGMPKERFSAEFPKEGPSILRIQQVVRGDSAAYFCASSPLPGHPPRGYTFGSGTRLTVV.

The chain employs TRBV4-2 and TRBJ2-7, with D maybe TRBD2 (6 bases). CDR1 is LGHNA and CDR2 is YNFKEQ in the germline V gene. V lost 3 bases, J lost 3 bases, and 24 bases lay in between. CDR3 length: 18 residues. The DNA for the CDR3 is TGTGCCAGCAGCCAGGATCCCCTTCGCTTCGCGGGATTCTACGAGCAGTACTTC. As protein: CASSQDPLRFAGFYEQYF.